Each of the 15 T cell receptor beta chains below was sequenced from the same sample in a study of blood T cell repertoires in COVID-19. The method was immunoSEQ multiplex PCR; TCRdb's version includes in-frame clones alone and lacks a portion of them. The table lists roughly 100,000 clones, around 84% of them singletons. Sequenced material: peripheral blood. The receptors shown here come from a human donor in a cohort sampled during active COVID-19.

The V call is TRBV2, the J call TRBJ2-7, with 10 positions matching TRBD2. In germline, CDR1 is SNHLY, CDR2 FYNNEI. This CDR3 contains 13 residues. Germline trimming cut 4 bases from V and 6 bases from J; bases unmatched to any gene: 3. CDR3 residues: CASSGLAGGEQYF. The CDR3 DNA reads as TGTGCCAGCAGTGGGTTAGCGGGGGGCGAGCAGTACTTC.

The rearrangement links TRBV5-5 to TRBJ2-1, with TRBD1 matching over 8 bases. V dropped 5 bases and J dropped 0; count of bases not matched to a gene: 4. The CDR3 is 15 amino acids. Germline-derived CDR1 and CDR2 are SGHKS and YYEKEE (reference sequence). The CDR3 region is CASSETGDSYNEQFF. The CDR3 bases are TGTGCCAGCAGTGAGACAGGGGACTCCTACAATGAGCAGTTCTTC.

A single count supports this clone. This sequence joins TRBV11-2 and TRBJ2-5; 11 nucleotides line up with TRBD1. The CDR3 is 13 residues long. With V trimmed by 5 bases and J by 5 bases, 1 base remained unmatched. Germline V gives CDR1 SGHAT, CDR2 FQNNGV. Here the CDR3 reads CASSRDRGETQYF. DNA for the CDR3: TGTGCCAGCAGCCGGGACAGGGGGGAGACCCAGTACTTC. The variable domain in full, completed from reference TRBV11-2 and TRBJ2-5, reads EAGVAQSPRYKIIEKRQSVAFWCNPISGHATLYWYQQILGQGPKLLIQFQNNGVVDDSQLPKDRFSAERLKGVDSTLKIQPAKLEDSAVYLCASSRDRGETQYFGPGTRLLVL.

This clone was picked up one time. The chain carries TRBV2 and TRBJ2-2; 8 nucleotides align to TRBD1. The CDR3 has 17 amino acids. Germline V lookup: CDR1 SNHLY, CDR2 FYNNEI. V dropped 2 bases and J dropped 4; count of bases not matched to a gene: 9. The CDR3 DNA reads TGTGCCAGCAGTGAATCTTTCAGGGGGCGAGGCACCGGGGAGCTGTTTTTT. As protein: CASSESFRGRGTGELFF.

J is TRBJ2-1 and V is TRBV10-3; 9 positions agree with TRBD2. Trimming removed 4 bases from V and 9 bases from J; junction bases left unmatched: 7. Germline values: CDR1 ENHRY, CDR2 SYGVKD. The CDR3 has 14 amino acids. DNA for the CDR3: TGTGCCATCAGTGGGCGCGGGGGGGCCAGTGAGCAGTTCTTC. The encoded protein is CAISGRGGASEQFF.

In nucleotides, the CDR3 is TGTGCCAGCAGCCAGGGGCCCTTGAACACCGGGGAGCTGTTTTTT. It is translated as CASSQGPLNTGELFF. The V gene is TRBV9, the J gene TRBJ2-2; D is perhaps TRBD1 (6 bases). Trimming left V 4 bases short and J 1 base short, with 11 bases between. The CDR3 runs 15 residues. Germline CDR1 and CDR2: SGDLS and YYNGEE.

This chain uses TRBV19 with TRBJ1-5; D is possibly TRBD1 (5 bases). V shed 3 bases and J shed 3 bases, with 27 bases lying between them. Germline V gene sequence: CDR1 LNHDA, CDR2 SQIVND (reference sequence). The CDR3 length is 20 residues. The CDR3 nucleotides are TGTGCCAGTAGTATGAGGTCGTCAGGGAACGACCCCTACATCAATCAGCCCCAGCATTTT. Residues: CASSMRSSGNDPYINQPQHF.

The CDR3 nucleotides read TGCGCCAGCAGCCCGTGGGGTCCATGGACGGGAAGGAGAACCTGGAACACTGAAGCTTTCTTT. Protein sequence: CASSPWGPWTGRRTWNTEAFF. This chain links TRBV5-1 with TRBJ1-1; D not resolved. The CDR3 is 21 residues long. The ends were cut back, 4 bases at V and 1 base at J, with 32 bases in the middle. The germline CDR1 and CDR2 sequences are SGHRS and YFSETQ.

The chain has TRBV6-6 and TRBJ2-1; tentatively, D is TRBD1 (5 bases). V lost 3 bases, J lost 8 bases, and 17 bases lay in between. The CDR3 spans 15 residues. Germline V gene sequence: CDR1 MNHNY, CDR2 SVGAGI (reference sequence). The CDR3 sequence is CASSYGAGRGDEQFF. The CDR3, as DNA: TGTGCCAGCAGTTATGGGGCAGGACGAGGAGATGAGCAGTTCTTC.

V gene TRBV25-1 combines with J gene TRBJ1-2; weak D call: TRBD1 (6 bases). V was clipped by 3 bases and J by 1 base, with 12 bases between them. Looked up from germline, CDR1 is MGHDK and CDR2 is SYGVNS. The CDR3 is 15 residues long. In DNA form, the CDR3 reads TGTGCCAGCAGTGACCCAGGACAGAGTAACTATGGCTACACCTTC. Protein: CASSDPGQSNYGYTF.

This chain uses TRBV5-5 with TRBJ2-1; a possible D gene is TRBD2 (6 bases). CDR1 is SGHKS and CDR2 is YYEKEE in the germline V gene (reference sequence). The CDR3 covers 16 residues. The V gene lost 1 base and the J gene lost 4 bases, with 15 bases spanning the gap. The CDR3 loop is CASSLLGEVAYNEQFF. The CDR3 coding sequence is TGTGCCAGCAGCTTGTTGGGGGAGGTGGCATACAATGAGCAGTTCTTC. Together with reference TRBV5-5 and TRBJ2-1, the CDR3 gives the full variable domain: DAGVTQSPTHLIKTRGQQVTLRCSPISGHKSVSWYQQVLGQGPQFIFQYYEKEERGRGNFPDRFSARQFPNYSSELNVNALLLGDSALYLCASSLLGEVAYNEQFFGPGTRLTVL.

This clone was seen only once. This chain links TRBV7-8 with TRBJ1-1; D is undetermined. Germline CDR1 reads SGHVS; CDR2 reads FQNEAQ. V lost 0 bases and J lost 7, with 12 bases in between. CDR3 length equals 14 residues. CDR3 bases: TGTGCCAGCAGCTTAGCGGGCGGACTCCTTGAAGCTTTCTTT. Its translation is CASSLAGGLLEAFF.

In this sample, this clone turned up once. The rearrangement joins TRBV21-1 to TRBJ2-7; the table calls TRBD1, which could not be checked here. TRBV21-1 is annotated as a pseudogene. The CDR3 loop spans 16 amino acids. CDR3 amino acids: CASSIRKDRDAYEQYF. CDR3 DNA: TGTGCCAGCAGCATTCGCAAGGACAGGGATGCCTACGAGCAGTACTTC.

The chain uses TRBV18 and TRBJ2-7; 7 bases map to TRBD1. Per germline, CDR1 KGHSH and CDR2 LQKENI. The junction had 2 bases not matched to a gene; V was cut back by 3 bases and J by 0 bases. CDR3 length equals 14 residues. The CDR3 loop reads CASSPGTVSYEQYF. CDR3 bases: TGTGCCAGCTCACCGGGGACAGTCTCCTACGAGCAGTACTTC.

The rearrangement links TRBV5-1 to TRBJ2-1; TRBD2 agrees at 9 bases. The CDR3 has 14 residues. V shed 7 bases and J 2 bases; nucleotides not matched to a gene: 4. CDR1 and CDR2 (germline): SGHRS, YFSETQ. As DNA, the CDR3 is TGCGCCAGCGGAGGCGGGGGGGCCTACAATGAGCAGTTCTTC. Amino acid sequence: CASGGGGAYNEQFF.